This T cell receptor beta chain derives from a study of cytomegalovirus exposure and HLA in healthy donors. Whole-study results and caveats: The study assumed roughly uniform donor sequencing depth for presence/absence analyses.

The CDR3 consists of 16 residues. Trimming removed 2 bases from V and 5 bases from J, with 15 bases in between. Germline loops: CDR1 MNHNY, CDR2 SVGAGI (reference sequence). Use of 60 Vbeta and 13 Jbeta primers characterized the PCR. Data came from immunoSEQ multiplex PCR; TCRdb stores just in-frame clones and leaves some out. The data hold 90,000 or so clones, with 78% observed a single time. Comments on this clone: Its antigen is unknown.

The rearrangement joins TRBV6-6 to TRBJ2-2; the D gene is possibly TRBD1 (7 bases). This receptor was obtained from a woman between 40 and 55 years old in good health and CMV-seronegative. Sequencing input: PBMCs. The DNA for the CDR3 is TGTGCCAGCAGTTACAGGCCCGCAGGGGGGACCGGGGAGCTGTTTTTT. Residues: CASSYRPAGGTGELFF.